What follows describes a single T cell receptor (beta chain). Its specificity is unknown. At one end the junction does not follow the germline gene, possibly because of a read error. The sample is drawn from a study of shared clonotypes between healthy human individuals. Findings and caveats of the study: With a handful of donors compared, roughly 4.9% of naive CD4 clonotypes were shared.

Deep-level running was used for the assay. TCRdb's table, derived via immunoSEQ multiplex PCR, lists solely in-frame clones and lacks some. Here the sample spans roughly 1,500,000 clones, 98% being singletons. The CDR3 is made up of 13 amino acids. Germline CDR1 is MGHRA and CDR2 is YSYEKL. This sequence originates from a man under 40 in good health. V gene TRBV4-1 combines with J gene TRBJ1-2; D might be TRBD1 (6 bases). Sequenced input: naive CD4+ T cells sorted from blood. Subset in this sample: CD45RA+ positively selected. The DNA of the CDR3 is TGCGCCAGCAGCCAAGTAAGGGGGGGGTCTCAACACTTC. It encodes CASSQVRGGSQHF.